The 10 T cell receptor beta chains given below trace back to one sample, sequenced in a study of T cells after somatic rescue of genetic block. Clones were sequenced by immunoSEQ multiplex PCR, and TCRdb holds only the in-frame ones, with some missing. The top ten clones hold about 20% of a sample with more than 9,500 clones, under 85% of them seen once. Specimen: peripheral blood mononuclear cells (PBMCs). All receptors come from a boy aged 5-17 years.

The CDR3 loop is CASSQTFSTNEKLFF. In DNA form, the CDR3 reads TGTGCCAGCAGCCAAACATTTTCAACTAATGAAAAACTGTTTTTT. This sequence joins TRBV6-6 and TRBJ1-4; D call uncertain. This CDR3 is 15 amino acids long. Trimming shortened V by 6 bases and J by 0 bases, and 11 bases separated the two germline ends. Germline V gene sequence: CDR1 MNHNY, CDR2 SVGAGI (reference sequence).

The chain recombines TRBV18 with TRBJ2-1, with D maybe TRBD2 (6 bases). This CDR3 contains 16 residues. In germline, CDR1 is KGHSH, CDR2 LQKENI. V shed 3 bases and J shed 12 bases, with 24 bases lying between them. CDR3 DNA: TGTGCCAGCTCACCCCTGACCCTTACAAGGAGGGATTGGCAGTTCTTC. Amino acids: CASSPLTLTRRDWQFF.

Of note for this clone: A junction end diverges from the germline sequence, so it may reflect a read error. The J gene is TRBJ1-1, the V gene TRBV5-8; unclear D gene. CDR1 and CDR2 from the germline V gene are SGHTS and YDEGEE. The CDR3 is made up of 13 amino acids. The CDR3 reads CASSLDFFYEAFF. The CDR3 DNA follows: TGTGCCAGCAGTTTGGACTTTTTTTATGAAGCTTTCTTT.

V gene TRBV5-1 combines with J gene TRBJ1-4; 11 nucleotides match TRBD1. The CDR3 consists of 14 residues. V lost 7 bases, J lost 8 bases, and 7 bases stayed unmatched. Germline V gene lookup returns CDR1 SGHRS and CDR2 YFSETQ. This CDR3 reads CASAPGTGGEKLFF. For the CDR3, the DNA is TGCGCCAGCGCTCCCGGGACAGGGGGAGAAAAACTGTTTTTT.

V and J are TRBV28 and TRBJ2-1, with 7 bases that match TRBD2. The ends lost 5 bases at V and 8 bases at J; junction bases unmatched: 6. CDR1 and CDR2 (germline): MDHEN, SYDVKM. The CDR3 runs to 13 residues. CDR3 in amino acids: CASSIRLAHEQFF. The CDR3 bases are TGTGCCAGCAGTATCCGACTAGCCCATGAGCAGTTCTTC.

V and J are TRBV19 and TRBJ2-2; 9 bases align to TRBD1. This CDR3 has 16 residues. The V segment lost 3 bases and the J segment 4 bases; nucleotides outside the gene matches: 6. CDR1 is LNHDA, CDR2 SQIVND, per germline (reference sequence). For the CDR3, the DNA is TGTGCCAGTAGTATCCTACAGGGGGCGACCACCGGGGAGCTGTTTTTT. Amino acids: CASSILQGATTGELFF.

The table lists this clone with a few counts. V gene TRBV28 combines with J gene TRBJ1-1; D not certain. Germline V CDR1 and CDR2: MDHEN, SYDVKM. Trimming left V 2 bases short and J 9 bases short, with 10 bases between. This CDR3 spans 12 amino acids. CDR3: CASSLLGWKAFF. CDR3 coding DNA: TGTGCCAGCAGTTTACTAGGGTGGAAAGCTTTCTTT.

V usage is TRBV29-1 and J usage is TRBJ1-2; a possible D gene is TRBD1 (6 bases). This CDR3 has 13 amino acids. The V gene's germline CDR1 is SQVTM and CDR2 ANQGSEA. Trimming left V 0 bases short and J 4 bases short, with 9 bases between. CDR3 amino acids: CSVEEGAIYGYTF. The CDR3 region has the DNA TGCAGCGTTGAAGAGGGGGCAATCTATGGCTACACCTTC. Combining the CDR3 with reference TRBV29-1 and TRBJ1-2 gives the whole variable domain SAVISQKPSRDICQRGTSLTIQCQVDSQVTMMFWYRQQPGQSLTLIATANQGSEATYESGFVIDKFPISRPNLTFSTLTVSNMSPEDSSIYLCSVEEGAIYGYTFGSGTRLTVV.

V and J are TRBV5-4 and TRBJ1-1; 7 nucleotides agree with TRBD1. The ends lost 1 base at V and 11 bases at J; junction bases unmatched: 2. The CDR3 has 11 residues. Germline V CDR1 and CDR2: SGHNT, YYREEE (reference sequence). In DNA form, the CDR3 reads TGTGCCAGCAGCTTGAGGGGGCAGGCTTTCTTT. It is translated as CASSLRGQAFF. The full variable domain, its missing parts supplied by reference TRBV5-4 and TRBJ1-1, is ETGVTQSPTHLIKTRGQQVTLRCSSQSGHNTVSWYQQALGQGPQFIFQYYREEENGRGNFPPRFSGLQFPNYSSELNVNALELDDSALYLCASSLRGQAFFGQGTRLTVV.

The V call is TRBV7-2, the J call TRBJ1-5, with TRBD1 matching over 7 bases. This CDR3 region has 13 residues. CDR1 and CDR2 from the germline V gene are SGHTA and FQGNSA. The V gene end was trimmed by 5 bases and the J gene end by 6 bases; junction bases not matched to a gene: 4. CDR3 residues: CASSPGQTQPQHF. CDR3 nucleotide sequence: TGTGCCAGCAGCCCGGGACAGACTCAGCCCCAGCATTTT.